These 6 T cell receptor beta chains came from one sample sequenced in a study of shared clonotypes between healthy human individuals. Using immunoSEQ multiplex PCR, the repertoire was profiled, and TCRdb retains in-frame clones only, with some absent. Among 190,000 or so clones listed, approximately 61% were seen once. Sequencing input: memory CD4+ T cells sorted from blood. Subset given: CD45RA-negative fraction. The source of these receptors is a man between 25 and 39 years old in good health.

The CDR3 sequence is CASSFSAGGRTDTQYF. CDR3 DNA sequence: TGTGCCAGCAGCTTCAGTGCGGGAGGAAGGACAGATACGCAGTATTTT. V and J are TRBV11-3 and TRBJ2-3, with 8 nucleotides matching TRBD2. Germline V gives CDR1 SGHNT, CDR2 YENEEA. The CDR3 totals 16 residues. V lost 3 bases to trimming and J lost 3 bases; unmatched junction nucleotides: 8.

J is TRBJ2-1 and V is TRBV7-2; perhaps TRBD2 as D (6 bases). This CDR3 contains 13 residues. In germline, CDR1 is SGHTA, CDR2 FQGNSA. Trimming stripped 4 bases from V and 9 bases from J, with 13 bases between. The CDR3 nucleotides are TGTGCCAGCAGCTCGACTAGAATGGGTGAGCAGTTCTTC. Translating it yields CASSSTRMGEQFF.

The chain links TRBV28 to TRBJ1-1; 8 bases are a match to TRBD1. J lost 5 bases, V lost 3 bases, and 5 bases had no gene match. Per the germline V gene, CDR1 is MDHEN and CDR2 is SYDVKM. The CDR3 consists of 14 residues. CDR3 protein: CASSFLQGDTEAFF. The CDR3 DNA is TGTGCCAGCAGTTTCCTACAGGGGGATACTGAAGCTTTCTTT.

The chain links TRBV29-1 to TRBJ1-5; D gene unclear. Germline CDR1 and CDR2: SQVTM and ANQGSEA. Trimming cost V 5 bases and J 2 bases, with 13 bases left between them. This CDR3 is built from 14 residues. The CDR3 sequence is CSVPSPGGNQPQHF. The CDR3 coding sequence is TGCAGCGTTCCATCCCCCGGGGGCAATCAGCCCCAGCATTTT.

V usage is TRBV21-1 and J usage is TRBJ2-6; TRBD1 was called by the table and not checked on the DNA. TRBV21-1 is a known pseudogene. This CDR3 has 20 amino acids. CDR3 in DNA: TGTGCCAGCAGCAAAGCGCTTTCGGGACAGGGGGCAACGGGGGCCAACGTCCTGACTTTC. This translates into CASSKALSGQGATGANVLTF.

This clone was picked up a small number of times. The chain joins TRBV19 to TRBJ1-5, with D perhaps TRBD1 (6 bases). The CDR3 spans 14 residues. Trimming removed 4 bases from V and 3 bases from J, with 10 bases in between. Germline V gene sequence: CDR1 LNHDA, CDR2 SQIVND (reference sequence). CDR3 residues: CASSTTGNNQPQHF. CDR3 sequence (DNA): TGTGCCAGTAGTACTACAGGGAACAATCAGCCCCAGCATTTT.